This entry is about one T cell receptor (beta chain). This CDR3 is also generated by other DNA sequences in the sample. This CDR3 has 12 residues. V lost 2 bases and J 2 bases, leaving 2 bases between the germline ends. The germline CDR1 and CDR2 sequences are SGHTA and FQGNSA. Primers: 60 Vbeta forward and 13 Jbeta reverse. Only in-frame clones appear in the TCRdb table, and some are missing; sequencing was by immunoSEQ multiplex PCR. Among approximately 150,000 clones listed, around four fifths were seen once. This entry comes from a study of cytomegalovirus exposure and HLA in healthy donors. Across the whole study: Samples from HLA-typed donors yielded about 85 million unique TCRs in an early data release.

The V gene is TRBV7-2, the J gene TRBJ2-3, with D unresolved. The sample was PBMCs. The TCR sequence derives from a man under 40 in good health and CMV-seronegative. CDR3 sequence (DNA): TGTGCCAGCAGCTTATACACAGATACGCAGTATTTT. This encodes CASSLYTDTQYF. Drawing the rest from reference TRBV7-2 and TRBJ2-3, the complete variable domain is GAGVSQSPSNKVTEKGKDVELRCDPISGHTALYWYRQSLGQGLEFLIYFQGNSAPDKSGLPSDRFSAERTGGSVSTLTIQRTQQEDSAVYLCASSLYTDTQYFGPGTRLTVL.